This TCR beta chain is from a study of blood T cell repertoires in COVID-19. Original processing methods: Counts of nucleated cells, estimated from reference gene primer amplification, were obtained. Sequencing used immunoSEQ multiplex PCR; TCRdb keeps in-frame clones, though not all of them. The V and J calls and clone size were taken over from that table, and D and trimming were inferred from the DNA. Altogether 150,000 or so clones are present, 65% to 85% being singletons, with the ten largest covering under 7%. Cohort 3 recovery required two negative PCRs, clearance, or symptom resolution. The V segment lost 2 bases and the J segment 2 bases; nucleotides outside the gene matches: 5. The CDR3 totals 17 residues. CDR1 is SGHDN, CDR2 FVKESK, per germline.

The receptor comes from a man aged 40-49 years who had recovered from COVID-19. The sequenced sample was PBMCs or T cells enriched from blood (not recorded which). The gene calls are TRBV14 and TRBJ2-6; 8 bases line up with TRBD1. The CDR3 region is CASSQSQGAPGANVLTF. The CDR3 DNA reads TGTGCCAGCAGCCAATCCCAGGGGGCGCCTGGGGCCAACGTCCTGACTTTC.